This T cell receptor (beta chain) was found in a study of cytomegalovirus exposure and HLA in healthy donors. Study summary: Tens of millions of unique TCR sequences came from HLA-typed donors in an early release.

Study-wide findings and caveats: What TCR beta sequences reportedly achieved was accurate prediction of HLA-A and HLA-B alleles in most subjects.

On this clone: Its target is not known.

Use of 60 Vbeta and 13 Jbeta primers characterized the PCR. Sequencing was performed with immunoSEQ multiplex PCR; in TCRdb, only in-frame clones are kept and a portion is missing. The data show about 120,000 clones, roughly three fifths seen once. CDR1 MNHNS and CDR2 SASEGT come from the germline V gene. The ends lost 6 bases at V and 2 bases at J; junction bases unmatched: 5. The CDR3 runs to 14 residues. The specimen was PBMCs. The source of this sequence is a woman in her forties in good health and CMV-seropositive. The chain employs TRBV6-1 and TRBJ2-3; TRBD2 matches 7 bases. This CDR3 is CASRPAGFTDTQYF. The CDR3, as DNA: TGTGCCAGCAGACCAGCGGGGTTCACAGATACGCAGTATTTT.